The 5 T cell receptor beta chains reported below all come from one sample, sequenced in a study of T cell changes during pregnancy in multiple sclerosis (dated by TCRdb to between 2018 and 2021). Library generation was performed with the immunoSEQ multiplex PCR assay. TCRdb took this table from immuneACCESS and kept in-frame rearrangements with V and J called. Such tables lack part of the clones; where checked against another copy, unresolved V genes explain under half of the gap, and the rest is unexplained. This sample holds tens of thousands of clones; 90% to 97% were observed only once. 2% to 2.5% of the sample is taken by the ten largest. The sequenced sample was CD8+ T cells from peripheral blood mononuclear cells, obtained after pregnancy. These receptors all stem from a female donor with multiple sclerosis, enrolled in a pregnancy study.

V is TRBV7-6 and J is TRBJ2-5; 10 nucleotides line up with TRBD2. The CDR3 length is 14 residues. Looked up from germline, CDR1 is SGHVS and CDR2 is FNYEAQ. V was pared by 0 bases and J by 11 bases, with 6 bases of the junction left unmatched. The CDR3 protein is CASSLASGRADQYF. As DNA, the CDR3 is TGTGCCAGCAGCTTAGCCAGCGGGAGGGCCGATCAGTACTTC.

V gene TRBV28 combines with J gene TRBJ1-5, with 9 bases lining up with TRBD1. The CDR3 has 16 residues. The ends lost 6 bases at V and 7 bases at J; junction bases unmatched: 13. The germline V gene encodes CDR1 MDHEN and CDR2 SYDVKM. The CDR3 nucleotides are TGTGCCAGCAGCCTTAGTGTGGGACAGGGTATACAGCCCCAGCATTTT. This sequence encodes CASSLSVGQGIQPQHF.

This clone was detected only once. The chain combines TRBV4-3 with TRBJ2-3, with D possibly TRBD2 on 7 matching bases. Trimming pared 2 bases from V and 3 bases from J, leaving 18 bases between. Germline V gives CDR1 LGHNA, CDR2 YSLEER. The CDR3 runs 17 residues. The CDR3 nucleotides read TGCGCCAGCAGCCAAACCTCAGCGGGACATGTAACAGATACGCAGTATTTT. It codes for CASSQTSAGHVTDTQYF.

The genes are TRBV7-8 and TRBJ2-2; 11 bases line up with TRBD2. V was pared by 2 bases and J by 4 bases, with 9 bases of the junction left unmatched. The CDR3 runs 18 residues. The germline CDR1 and CDR2 sequences are SGHVS and FQNEAQ. CDR3 nucleotide sequence: TGTGCCAGCAGCTTACATAGCGGGAGGGCCGGGAGCACCGGGGAGCTGTTTTTT. This codes for CASSLHSGRAGSTGELFF.

V usage is TRBV15 and J usage is TRBJ2-7, with D possibly matching TRBD1 (6 bases). Germline V gene lookup returns CDR1 LNHNV and CDR2 YYDKDF (reference sequence). Trimming cost V 1 base and J 7 bases, with 8 bases left between them. The CDR3 length is 12 residues. The CDR3 spells CATSRGGREQYF. The CDR3 DNA reads as TGTGCCACCAGCAGAGGGGGGCGGGAGCAGTACTTC.